The 8 T cell receptor beta chains presented below share a single source sample, sequenced in a study of blood T cells in healthy people across ages. A J-beta primer mix and a sample-barcoded 5' primer were used in a second PCR of roughly 7 to 12 cycles. TCRdb reprocessed the 5' RACE reads with MiXCR, giving one entry per CDR3 protein. This sample has hundreds of thousands of distinct CDR3 sequences, with about 50% found just once. Sequences were obtained from blood. The receptors derive from a woman of 80 years or more in good health.

This clonotype was counted once. A far larger clone lies a single base away; this is likely a read error. This chain uses TRBV9 with TRBJ2-1; TRBD2 agrees at 10 bases. V shed 4 bases and J 3 bases; nucleotides not matched to a gene: 4. The CDR3 contains 15 residues. Germline CDR1 and CDR2: SGDLS and YYNGEE. The CDR3 loop is CASSRSSGGYNEQFF. The CDR3, as DNA: TGTGCCAGCAGCCGCTCTAGCGGGGGCTACAATGAGCAGTTCTTC.

V and J are TRBV6-5 and TRBJ2-3, with 7 bases that match TRBD2. This CDR3 comprises 15 residues. With V trimmed by 2 bases and J by 5 bases, 7 bases remained unmatched. Germline V CDR1 and CDR2: MNHEY, SVGAGI. This CDR3 reads CASSYGAGYGDTQYF. The CDR3 DNA is TGTGCCAGCAGTTACGGAGCGGGATATGGAGATACGCAGTATTTT.

This clonotype was observed a few times. The chain is built from TRBV7-9 and TRBJ1-6; D not resolved. The ends were cut back, 1 base at V and 10 bases at J, with 5 bases in the middle. Germline CDR1 and CDR2: SEHNR and FQNEAQ (reference sequence). The CDR3 contains 12 residues. The CDR3 DNA follows: TGTGCCAGCAGCTTAGAAGGGTCACCCCTCCACTTT. Translation gives CASSLEGSPLHF. Complete variable domain (other parts from reference TRBV7-9 and TRBJ1-6): DTGVSQNPRHKITKRGQNVTFRCDPISEHNRLYWYRQTLGQGPEFLTYFQNEAQLEKSRLLSDRFSAERPKGSFSTLEIQRTEQGDSAMYLCASSLEGSPLHFGNGTRLTVT.

This chain uses TRBV4-1 with TRBJ2-7, with 11 positions matching TRBD1. Germline V gives CDR1 MGHRA, CDR2 YSYEKL. The trim removed 4 bases at V and 4 bases at J, leaving 15 bases unmatched. The CDR3 consists of 18 residues. The CDR3 DNA follows: TGCGCCAGCAGCCCTTCATCGGGACAGGGGGTTGAGATTTACGAGCAGTACTTC. It encodes CASSPSSGQGVEIYEQYF.

V gene TRBV12-3 or TRBV12-4 combines with J gene TRBJ2-7; D unresolved. V was clipped by 6 bases and J by 5 bases, with 17 bases between them. The CDR3 is 14 residues long. CDR3 coding DNA: TGTGCCAGCAGCCGAGACGGCCTGGGCCACGAGCAGTACTTC. Translated: CASSRDGLGHEQYF.

The chain uses TRBV6-2 or TRBV6-3 and TRBJ2-7, with 7 bases that match TRBD1. Germline trimming cut 4 bases from V and 1 base from J; bases unmatched to any gene: 10. The CDR3 extends over 16 amino acids. Germline V CDR1 and CDR2: MNHEY, SVGEGT. The CDR3 protein is CASSFPRQGTSYEQYF. CDR3 coding DNA: TGTGCCAGCAGTTTTCCTCGACAGGGTACGTCCTACGAGCAGTACTTC.

The V gene is TRBV2, the J gene TRBJ2-1; 9 nucleotides line up with TRBD2. V was clipped by 8 bases and J by 2 bases; unmatched bases: 10. The germline V gene encodes CDR1 SNHLY and CDR2 FYNNEI. The CDR3 runs 16 residues. Here the CDR3 reads CASRPYSSGAYNEQFF. CDR3 sequence (DNA): TGTGCCAGCCGCCCCTACTCTAGCGGGGCCTACAATGAGCAGTTCTTC.

This clonotype was counted only a few times. The chain employs TRBV29-1 and TRBJ1-5; D is ambiguous. Germline V gives CDR1 SQVTM, CDR2 ANQGSEA. The V end lost 7 bases, the J end lost 5 bases, and 15 bases lay between the germline ends. The CDR3 loop spans 13 amino acids. For the CDR3, the DNA is TGCAGCGCCCTGGGCGGAGAGGATCAGCCCCAGCATTTT. Translated: CSALGGEDQPQHF.